One T cell receptor beta chain is described in this entry. V was shortened by 2 bases and J by 4 bases, with 12 bases between the two germline ends. CDR1 is SGDLS and CDR2 is YYNGEE in the germline V gene. The CDR3 spans 14 residues. The data are from a study of blood T cell repertoires in COVID-19. Study context: Italy, Spain and the United States were the sources of the convalescent and acute COVID-19 samples.

The repertoire was sequenced with immunoSEQ multiplex PCR; TCRdb's copy has only in-frame clones and lacks some. The sample records some 200,000 clones, about 80% being singletons. The sequencing input was PBMCs or T cells enriched from blood (not recorded which). The chain has TRBV9 and TRBJ1-2, with D unclear. This TCR was recovered from a woman aged 40 to 49 with acute COVID-19. This CDR3 is CASSVRHGVYGYTF. Written as DNA, the CDR3 is TGTGCCAGCAGCGTCAGACACGGTGTCTATGGCTACACCTTC.